This note documents a single TCR beta chain sequence. The data stem from a study of blood T cell repertoires in COVID-19. The wider study: Italy, Spain and the United States were the sources of the convalescent and acute COVID-19 samples. Nucleic acid was either cDNA or gDNA, and it came from T cells, B-cell-depleted T cells, or PBMCs.

Per the authors' pipeline: Reference gene primer amplification yielded estimated nucleated cell counts. The table came from immunoSEQ multiplex PCR; TCRdb's copy has only in-frame clones and leaves some out. Clonal size and the V and J genes are those of that table, whereas D and trimming came from the DNA. The table has under 350,000 clones, approximately 82% seen once. V was shortened by 2 bases and J by 4 bases, with 6 bases between the two germline ends. CDR3 size: 13 residues. The source material was peripheral blood. The source of this sequence is a man aged 55 to 70 who had recovered from COVID-19. The chain links TRBV12-3 or TRBV12-4 to TRBJ1-3; D unresolved. The CDR3 sequence: CASSLSVGNTIYF. The CDR3, as DNA: TGTGCCAGCAGTTTATCTGTGGGAAACACCATATATTTT.